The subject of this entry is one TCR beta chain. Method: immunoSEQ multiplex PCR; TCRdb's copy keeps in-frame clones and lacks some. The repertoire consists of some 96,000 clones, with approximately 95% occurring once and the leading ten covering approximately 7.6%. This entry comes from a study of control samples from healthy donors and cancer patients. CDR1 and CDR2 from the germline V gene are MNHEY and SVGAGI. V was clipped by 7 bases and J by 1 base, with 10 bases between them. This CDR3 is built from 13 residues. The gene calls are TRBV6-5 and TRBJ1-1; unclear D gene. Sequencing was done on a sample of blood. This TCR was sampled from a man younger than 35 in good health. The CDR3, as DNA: TGTGCCAGCAAAGTGGGCGGGAACACTGAAGCTTTCTTT. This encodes CASKVGGNTEAFF.